A single sample gave rise to the 9 T cell receptor beta chains below, sequenced in a study of blood T cells in healthy people across ages (dated by TCRdb to the mid-2010s). Library construction relied on 5' RACE. TCRdb records Illumina HiSeq 2500 as the sequencer. A second PCR of roughly 7 to 12 cycles was run with a J-beta primer mix and a sample-barcoded 5' primer. TCRdb trimmed the raw reads at Q25, called clones with MiXCR and kept productive beta chains. A single entry per CDR3 protein holds the most common genes and DNA from its merged rows. The sample table lists approximately 940,000 distinct CDR3 sequences, around 48% of them with a count of one. About an eighth of the sample belongs to the ten largest clones. The sequencing sample was made of blood. Receptor source: a man aged 25 to 40 in good health.

This chain links TRBV2 with TRBJ1-5, with a tentative D call TRBD1 (6 bases). The CDR3 spans 16 residues. Germline loops: CDR1 SNHLY, CDR2 FYNNEI. The V end was cut by 4 bases, the J end by 0 bases, with 13 bases between. The chain's CDR3 is CASSGGDIDSNQPQHF. The CDR3 DNA is TGTGCCAGCAGTGGAGGGGACATTGATAGCAATCAGCCCCAGCATTTT.

This clonotype was observed a few times. This chain connects TRBV15 to TRBJ2-5, with D uncertain. The CDR3 is made up of 17 amino acids. From germline, CDR1 is LNHNV and CDR2 YYDKDF (reference sequence). Trimming cost V 0 bases and J 5 bases, with 19 bases left between them. CDR3 region: CATSRDTVGLPQETQYF. The CDR3 coding sequence is TGTGCCACCAGCAGAGATACGGTTGGCCTACCTCAGGAGACCCAGTACTTC.

The V and J genes are TRBV6-1 and TRBJ1-2, with D unresolved. This CDR3 is 16 amino acids long. CDR1 MNHNS and CDR2 SASEGT come from the germline V gene. V lost 2 bases to trimming and J lost 0 bases, with 13 bases between them. As DNA, the CDR3 is TGTGCCAGCAGTGAAAGAGGCCGAGTAGCTAACTATGGCTACACCTTC. It specifies CASSERGRVANYGYTF.

This clonotype was observed a single time. The CDR3 loop is CASSQVKGGNYGYTF. CDR3 DNA: TGCGCCAGCAGCCAAGTGAAGGGGGGGAACTATGGCTACACCTTC. This chain links TRBV4-3 with TRBJ1-2, with D perhaps matching TRBD1 (6 bases). The ends were cut back, 1 base at V and 2 bases at J, with 11 bases in the middle. The length of the CDR3 is 15 residues. Germline assignment: CDR1 LGHNA and CDR2 YSLEER.

The chain employs TRBV29-1 and TRBJ2-4; 8 bases agree with TRBD1. There are 13 residues in the CDR3. The ends lost 6 bases at V and 1 base at J; junction bases unmatched: 2. Germline V gene data show CDR1 as SQVTM and CDR2 as ANQGSEA. CDR3 residues: CSVRQGAKNIQYF. The CDR3 DNA follows: TGCAGCGTCAGACAGGGGGCCAAAAACATTCAGTACTTC.

This clonotype was observed a few times. This rearrangement joins TRBV4-3 to TRBJ2-4; 7 nucleotides line up with TRBD1. The J call may be mistaken, given a closer DNA end match to TRBJ2-7. The CDR3 runs 15 residues. Germline V gene sequence: CDR1 LGHNA, CDR2 YSLEER. This CDR3 reads CASSQDAGGFNEQYF. The CDR3 nucleotides are TGCGCCAGCAGCCAAGATGCAGGGGGTTTCAACGAGCAGTACTTC.

V and J are TRBV11-1 and TRBJ2-5; D perhaps matches TRBD1 (6 bases). The J call may be in error: the DNA end matches TRBJ2-7 better. The germline CDR1 and CDR2 sequences are SGHAT and FQDESV (reference sequence). The CDR3 is 14 residues long. This chain's CDR3 is CASSLRTAAAEQYF. The CDR3 nucleotides read TGTGCCAGCAGCTTGCGGACAGCAGCAGCCGAGCAGTACTTC.

This chain joins TRBV4-1 and TRBJ1-5; D is perhaps TRBD1 (5 bases). Germline V gene data show CDR1 as MGHRA and CDR2 as YSYEKL. CDR3 length: 17 residues. V dropped 0 bases and J dropped 4 bases, with 16 bases sitting between them. The CDR3 DNA reads as TGCGCCAGCAGCCAAGATCCGAGACAGAGAGGGAATCAGCCCCAGCATTTT. It codes for CASSQDPRQRGNQPQHF.

In DNA form, the CDR3 reads TGTGCCAGCAGAGAGACAGGGGGGGAGGGCAATCAGCCCCAGCATTTT. The encoded protein is CASRETGGEGNQPQHF. This chain links TRBV6-5 with TRBJ1-5; 9 nucleotides match TRBD1. The CDR3 covers 16 residues. Per germline, CDR1 MNHEY and CDR2 SVGAGI. V dropped 6 bases and J dropped 2; count of bases not matched to a gene: 8.